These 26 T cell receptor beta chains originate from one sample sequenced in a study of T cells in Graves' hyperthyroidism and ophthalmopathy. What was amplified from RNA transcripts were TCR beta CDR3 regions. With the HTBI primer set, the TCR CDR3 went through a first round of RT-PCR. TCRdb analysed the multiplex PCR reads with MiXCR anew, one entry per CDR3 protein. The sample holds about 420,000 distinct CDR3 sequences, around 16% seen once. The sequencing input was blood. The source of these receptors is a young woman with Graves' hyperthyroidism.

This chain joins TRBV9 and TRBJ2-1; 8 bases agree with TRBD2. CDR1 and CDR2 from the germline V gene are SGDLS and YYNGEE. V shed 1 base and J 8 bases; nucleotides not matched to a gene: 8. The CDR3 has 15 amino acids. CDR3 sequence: CASSVNAGGGDEQFF. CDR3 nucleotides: TGTGCCAGCAGCGTAAACGCGGGGGGTGGGGATGAGCAGTTCTTC. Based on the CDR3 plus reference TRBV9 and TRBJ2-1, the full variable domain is DSGVTQTPKHLITATGQRVTLRCSPRSGDLSVYWYQQSLDQGLQFLIQYYNGEERAKGNILERFSAQQFPDLHSELNLSSLELGDSALYFCASSVNAGGGDEQFFGPGTRLTVL.

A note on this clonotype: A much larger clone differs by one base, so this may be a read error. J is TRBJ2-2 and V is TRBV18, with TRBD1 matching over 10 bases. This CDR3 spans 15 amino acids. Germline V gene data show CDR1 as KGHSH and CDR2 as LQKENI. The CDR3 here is CATHSGTGDTGELLF. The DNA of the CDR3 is TGTGCCACGCACTCGGGGACAGGGGACACCGGGGAGCTGCTTTTT.

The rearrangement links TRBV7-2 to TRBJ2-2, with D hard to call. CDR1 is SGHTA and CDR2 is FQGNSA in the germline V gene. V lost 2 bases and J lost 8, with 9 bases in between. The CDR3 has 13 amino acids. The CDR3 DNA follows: TGTGCCAGCAGCTTAAAGGCTAGGGGGGAGCTGTTTTTT. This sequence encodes CASSLKARGELFF.

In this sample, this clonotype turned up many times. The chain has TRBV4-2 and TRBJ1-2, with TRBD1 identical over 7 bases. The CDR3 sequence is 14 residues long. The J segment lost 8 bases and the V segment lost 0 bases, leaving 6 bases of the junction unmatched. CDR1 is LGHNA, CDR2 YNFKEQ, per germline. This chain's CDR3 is CASSQEGRGNGYTF. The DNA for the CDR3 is TGTGCCAGCAGCCAAGAGGGCAGGGGGAACGGCTACACCTTC.

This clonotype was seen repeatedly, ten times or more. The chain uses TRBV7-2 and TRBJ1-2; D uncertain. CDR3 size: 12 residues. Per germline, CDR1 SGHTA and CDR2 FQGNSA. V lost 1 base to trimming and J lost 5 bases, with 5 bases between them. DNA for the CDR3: TGTGCCAGCAGCTTAGTTCAGTATGGCTACACCTTC. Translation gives CASSLVQYGYTF.

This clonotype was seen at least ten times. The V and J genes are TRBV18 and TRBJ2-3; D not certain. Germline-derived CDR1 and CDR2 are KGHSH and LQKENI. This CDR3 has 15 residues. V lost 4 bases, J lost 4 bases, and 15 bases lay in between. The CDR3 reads CASSLNSAPPDTQYF. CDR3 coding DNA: TGTGCCAGCTCACTCAACTCTGCCCCCCCAGATACGCAGTATTTT.

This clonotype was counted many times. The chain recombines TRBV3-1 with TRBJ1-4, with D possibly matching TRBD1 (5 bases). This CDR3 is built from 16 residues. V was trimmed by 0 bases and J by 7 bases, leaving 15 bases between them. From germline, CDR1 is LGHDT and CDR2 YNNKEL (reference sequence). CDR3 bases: TGTGCCAGCAGCCAAGATAAGAGGACGGGGGGTGAAAAACTGTTTTTT. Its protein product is CASSQDKRTGGEKLFF.

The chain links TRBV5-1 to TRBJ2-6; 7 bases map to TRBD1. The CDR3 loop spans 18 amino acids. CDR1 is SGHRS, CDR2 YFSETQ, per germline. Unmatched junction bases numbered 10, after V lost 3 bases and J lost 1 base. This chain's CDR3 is CASSSPRQGTSGANVLTF. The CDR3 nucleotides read TGCGCCAGCAGCTCACCAAGACAGGGAACATCTGGGGCCAACGTCCTGACTTTC.

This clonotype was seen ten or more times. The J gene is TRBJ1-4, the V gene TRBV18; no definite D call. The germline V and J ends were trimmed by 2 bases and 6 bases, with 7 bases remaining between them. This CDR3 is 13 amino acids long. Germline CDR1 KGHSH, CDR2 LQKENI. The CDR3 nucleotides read TGTGCCAGCTCACCAAATTTCGATGAAAAACTGTTTTTT. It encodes CASSPNFDEKLFF.

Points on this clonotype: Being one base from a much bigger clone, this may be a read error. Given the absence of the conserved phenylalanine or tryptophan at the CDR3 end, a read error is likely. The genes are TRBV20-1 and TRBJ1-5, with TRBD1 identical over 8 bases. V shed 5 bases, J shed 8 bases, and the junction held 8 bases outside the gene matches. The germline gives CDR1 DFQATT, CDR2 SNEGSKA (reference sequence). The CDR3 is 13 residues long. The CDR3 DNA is TGCAGTGCTCCCACAGGGGGTTCAGAGCCCCAGCATCTT. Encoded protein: CSAPTGGSEPQHL.

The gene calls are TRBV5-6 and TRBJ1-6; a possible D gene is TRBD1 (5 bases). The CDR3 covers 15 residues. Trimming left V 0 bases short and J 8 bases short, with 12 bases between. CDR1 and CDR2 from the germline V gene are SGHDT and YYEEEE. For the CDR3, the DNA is TGTGCCAGCAGCTTGGGTCAGGGTGGGGATTCACCCCTCCACTTT. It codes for CASSLGQGGDSPLHF. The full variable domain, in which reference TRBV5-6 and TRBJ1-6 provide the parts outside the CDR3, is DAGVTQSPTHLIKTRGQQVTLRCSPKSGHDTVSWYQQALGQGPQFIFQYYEEEERQRGNFPDRFSGHQFPNYSSELNVNALLLGDSALYLCASSLGQGGDSPLHFGNGTRLTVT.

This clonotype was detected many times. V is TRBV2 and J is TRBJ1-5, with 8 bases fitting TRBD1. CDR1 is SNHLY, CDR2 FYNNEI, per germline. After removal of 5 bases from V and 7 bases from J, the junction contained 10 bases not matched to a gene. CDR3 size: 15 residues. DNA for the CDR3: TGTGCCAGCAGTTCCGATGGACAGGGCGGACAGCCCCAGCATTTT. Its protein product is CASSSDGQGGQPQHF.

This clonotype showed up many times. CDR3 region: CASSLGGQVYNEQFF. DNA for the CDR3: TGTGCCAGCAGTTTAGGGGGACAGGTCTACAATGAGCAGTTCTTC. The chain is built from TRBV12-3 or TRBV12-4 and TRBJ2-1; 8 bases are a match to TRBD1. Losses at the gene ends were 1 base for V and 3 bases for J; bases not matched to a gene: 2. CDR3 size: 15 residues.

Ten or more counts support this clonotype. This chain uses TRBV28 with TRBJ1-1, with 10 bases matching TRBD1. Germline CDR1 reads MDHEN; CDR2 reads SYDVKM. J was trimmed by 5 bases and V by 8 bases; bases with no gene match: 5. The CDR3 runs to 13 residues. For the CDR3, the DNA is TGTGCCAGCGACGGACAGGGGGATACTGAAGCTTTCTTT. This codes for CASDGQGDTEAFF.

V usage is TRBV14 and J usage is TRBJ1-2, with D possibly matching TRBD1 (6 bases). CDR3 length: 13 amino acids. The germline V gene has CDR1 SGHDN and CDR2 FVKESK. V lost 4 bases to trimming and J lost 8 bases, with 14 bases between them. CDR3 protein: CASSPQGTGGYTF. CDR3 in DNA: TGTGCCAGCAGCCCCCAGGGGACGGGCGGCTACACCTTC.

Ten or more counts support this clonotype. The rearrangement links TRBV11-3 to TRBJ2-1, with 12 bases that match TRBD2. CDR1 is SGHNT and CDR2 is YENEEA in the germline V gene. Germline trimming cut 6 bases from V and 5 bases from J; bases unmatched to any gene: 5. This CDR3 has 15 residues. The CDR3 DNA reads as TGTGCCAGCAGTCGACTAGCGGGGGTTCACAATGAGCAGTTCTTC. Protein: CASSRLAGVHNEQFF.

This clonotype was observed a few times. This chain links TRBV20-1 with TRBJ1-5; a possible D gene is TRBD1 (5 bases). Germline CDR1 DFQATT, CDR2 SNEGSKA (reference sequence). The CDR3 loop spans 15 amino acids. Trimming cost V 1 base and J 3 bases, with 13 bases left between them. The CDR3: CSARGPGTDNQPQHF. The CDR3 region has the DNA TGCAGTGCTAGAGGTCCCGGGACCGACAATCAGCCCCAGCATTTT.

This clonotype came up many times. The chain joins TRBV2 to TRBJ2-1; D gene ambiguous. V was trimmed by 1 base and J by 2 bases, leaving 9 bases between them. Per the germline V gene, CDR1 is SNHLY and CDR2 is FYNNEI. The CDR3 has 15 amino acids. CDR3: CASSEDREAYNEQFF. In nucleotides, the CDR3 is TGTGCCAGCAGTGAAGACAGAGAGGCCTACAATGAGCAGTTCTTC.

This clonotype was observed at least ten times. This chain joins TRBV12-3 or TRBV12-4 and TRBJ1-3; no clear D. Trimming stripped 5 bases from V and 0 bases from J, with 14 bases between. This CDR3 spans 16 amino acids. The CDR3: CASSRYSGISGNTIYF. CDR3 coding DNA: TGTGCCAGCAGTCGGTATTCGGGGATCTCTGGAAACACCATATATTTT.

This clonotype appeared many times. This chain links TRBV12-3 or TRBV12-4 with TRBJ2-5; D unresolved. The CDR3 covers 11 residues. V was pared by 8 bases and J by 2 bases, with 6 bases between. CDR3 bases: TGTGCCAGCGGTCTGCAAGAGACCCAGTACTTC. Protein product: CASGLQETQYF.

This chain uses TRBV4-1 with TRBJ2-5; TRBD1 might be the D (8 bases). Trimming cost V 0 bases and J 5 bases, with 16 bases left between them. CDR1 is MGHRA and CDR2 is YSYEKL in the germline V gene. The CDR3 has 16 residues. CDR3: CASSQDNGQGGETQYF. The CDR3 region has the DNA TGCGCCAGCAGCCAAGACAACGGACAGGGAGGGGAGACCCAGTACTTC.

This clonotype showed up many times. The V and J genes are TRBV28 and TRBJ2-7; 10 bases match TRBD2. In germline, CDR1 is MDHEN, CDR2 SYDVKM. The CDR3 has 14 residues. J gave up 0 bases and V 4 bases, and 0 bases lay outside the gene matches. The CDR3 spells CASSSSGSSYEQYF. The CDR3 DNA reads TGTGCCAGCAGTTCTAGCGGGAGCTCCTACGAGCAGTACTTC.

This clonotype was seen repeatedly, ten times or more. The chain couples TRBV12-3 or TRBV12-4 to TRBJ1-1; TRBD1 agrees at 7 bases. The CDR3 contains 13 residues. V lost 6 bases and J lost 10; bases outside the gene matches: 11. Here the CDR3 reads CASRRRDSLGAFF. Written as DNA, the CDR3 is TGTGCCAGCAGACGTAGGGACAGCCTGGGAGCTTTCTTT.

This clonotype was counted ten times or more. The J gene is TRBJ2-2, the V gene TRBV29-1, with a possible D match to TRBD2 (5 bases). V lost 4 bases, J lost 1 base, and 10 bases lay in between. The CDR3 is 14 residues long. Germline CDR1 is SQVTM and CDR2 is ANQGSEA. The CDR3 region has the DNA TGCAGCGTTGTGGGCGAGGGGAACACCGGGGAGCTGTTTTTT. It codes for CSVVGEGNTGELFF.

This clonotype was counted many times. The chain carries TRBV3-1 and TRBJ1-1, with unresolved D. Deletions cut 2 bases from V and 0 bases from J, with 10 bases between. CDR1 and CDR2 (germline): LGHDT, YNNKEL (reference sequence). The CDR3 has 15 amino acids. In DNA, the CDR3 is TGTGCCAGCAGCCAATCGCTAACCTTGAACACTGAAGCTTTCTTT. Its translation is CASSQSLTLNTEAFF.

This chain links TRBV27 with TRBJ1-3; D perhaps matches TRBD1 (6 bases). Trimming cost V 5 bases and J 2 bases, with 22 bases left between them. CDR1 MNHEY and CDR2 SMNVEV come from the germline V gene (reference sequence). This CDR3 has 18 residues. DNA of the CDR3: TGTGCCAGCAGTCCGGCCCCGGACAGTTCGCATGCTGGAAACACCATATATTTT. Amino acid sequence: CASSPAPDSSHAGNTIYF.